What follows describes a single T cell receptor (beta chain). Antigen specificity is unknown. These data belong to a study of CD8 T cells in ankylosing spondylitis. TCRdb passed the 5' RACE reads through MiXCR, listing each CDR3 protein once. The sample contains approximately 290,000 distinct CDR3 sequences, about 20% of which appear only once. The germline V gene encodes CDR1 SGHVS and CDR2 FNYEAQ. V lost 5 bases to trimming and J lost 2 bases; unmatched junction nucleotides: 3. This CDR3 has 15 amino acids. Notes on the study in general: A TCR beta motif of eight highly homologous variants appeared characteristic of ankylosing spondylitis blood.

The clonotype comes from a female donor with ankylosing spondylitis or in good health (not recorded which). The gene calls are TRBV7-6 and TRBJ2-2, with 9 bases that match TRBD2. The sequencing input was blood, either unsorted or a sorted T cell fraction (not recorded which). The CDR3 coding sequence is TGTGCCAGCAGCCAGACTAGCGGCAACACCGGGGAGCTGTTTTTT. Protein: CASSQTSGNTGELFF.